Each of the 18 T cell receptor beta chains below was sequenced from the same sample in a study of spatial heterogeneity in lung cancer. The sample's time point: sample taken at primary tumor resection. Tumor, nontumor lung or frozen PBMC supplied whole RNA that was sequenced unsorted. TCRdb reprocessed the 5' RACE reads via MiXCR and lists one record per CDR3 protein. The sample shows about 92,000 distinct CDR3 sequences, approximately 12% of them seen only once. The specimen was PBMCs, collected at surgery. All receptors derive from a male donor with early-stage non-small cell lung cancer.

This clonotype has at least ten counts. The V and J genes are TRBV7-6 and TRBJ2-2; D is unclear. The V end lost 6 bases, the J end lost 5 bases, and 10 bases lay between the germline ends. The germline V gene has CDR1 SGHVS and CDR2 FNYEAQ. The CDR3 spans 13 residues. CDR3: CASRLTETGELFF. The CDR3 DNA reads TGTGCCAGCAGACTAACTGAAACCGGGGAGCTGTTTTTT. Using reference TRBV7-6 and TRBJ2-2 for the parts outside the CDR3, the full variable domain is GAGVSQSPRYKVTKRGQDVALRCDPISGHVSLYWYRQALGQGPEFLTYFNYEAQQDKSGLPNDRFSAERPEGSISTLTIQRTEQRDSAMYRCASRLTETGELFFGEGSRLTVL.

This clonotype was seen at least ten times. The chain uses TRBV6-6 and TRBJ1-1; D is possibly TRBD1 (5 bases). This CDR3 is 13 amino acids long. Between the trimmed V and J ends, which lost 2 bases and 5 bases, there was a span of 9 bases. The germline V gene has CDR1 MNHNY and CDR2 SVGAGI (reference sequence). The CDR3 sequence is CASSYGDPTEAFF. Here the CDR3 DNA reads TGTGCCAGCAGTTACGGGGACCCGACTGAAGCTTTCTTT.

V usage is TRBV11-2 and J usage is TRBJ1-5; TRBD1 is a possible D gene (6 bases). The V gene's germline CDR1 is SGHAT and CDR2 FQNNGV. The CDR3 is 15 amino acids. V gave up 1 base and J gave up 5 bases, with 12 bases separating them. The CDR3 sequence: CASSLGRGIYQPQHF. CDR3 DNA: TGTGCCAGCAGCTTAGGCAGGGGTATTTATCAGCCCCAGCATTTT. The variable domain in full, completed from reference TRBV11-2 and TRBJ1-5, reads EAGVAQSPRYKIIEKRQSVAFWCNPISGHATLYWYQQILGQGPKLLIQFQNNGVVDDSQLPKDRFSAERLKGVDSTLKIQPAKLEDSAVYLCASSLGRGIYQPQHFGDGTRLSIL.

This clonotype came up a few times. This sequence joins TRBV4-1 and TRBJ2-7; D gene unclear. From germline, CDR1 is MGHRA and CDR2 YSYEKL. This CDR3 has 14 amino acids. V was pared by 0 bases and J by 2 bases, with 8 bases between. The CDR3 protein is CASSQEAQTYEQYF. CDR3 DNA sequence: TGCGCCAGCAGCCAAGAGGCACAGACCTACGAGCAGTACTTC.

DNA for the CDR3: TGTGCCAGCAGCCTGACGGCCCAAGAGACCCAGTACTTC. Protein product: CASSLTAQETQYF. The chain combines TRBV7-9 with TRBJ2-5; D call uncertain. Germline V gene sequence: CDR1 SEHNR, CDR2 FQNEAQ (reference sequence). The CDR3 is 13 amino acids. V dropped 5 bases and J dropped 1 base, with 8 bases sitting between them.

A few counts support this clonotype. The rearrangement uses TRBV12-3 or TRBV12-4 and TRBJ1-2, with D uncertain. V was cut by 4 bases and J by 2 bases, with 8 bases left in between. This CDR3 has 13 amino acids. As DNA, the CDR3 is TGTGCCAGCAGTTCCACGAGAAACTATGGCTACACCTTC. This sequence encodes CASSSTRNYGYTF.

This clonotype has just a few counts. This chain uses TRBV7-2 with TRBJ2-3; 7 bases are a match to TRBD2. The CDR3 covers 17 residues. Germline V gene sequence: CDR1 SGHTA, CDR2 FQGNSA. V lost 1 base to trimming and J lost 2 bases; unmatched junction nucleotides: 9. In DNA form, the CDR3 reads TGTGCCAGCAGCTTAGAGCTAGCGGCCGGATTCACAGATACGCAGTATTTT. This translates into CASSLELAAGFTDTQYF.

This clonotype has only a few counts. The chain is built from TRBV20-1 and TRBJ2-7, with D unresolved. CDR1 DFQATT and CDR2 SNEGSKA come from the germline V gene (reference sequence). The CDR3 runs 9 residues. Trimming took 5 bases from V and 2 from J, leaving 1 base between them. The CDR3 here is CSAAYEQYF. In DNA, the CDR3 is TGCAGTGCTGCCTACGAGCAGTACTTC.

A few counts support this clonotype. The J gene is TRBJ1-3, the V gene TRBV18; D might be TRBD1 (6 bases). CDR1 is KGHSH, CDR2 LQKENI, per germline. Trimming left V 3 bases short and J 3 bases short, with 12 bases between. This CDR3 spans 15 amino acids. The CDR3 here is CASSPPTGFGNTIYF. CDR3 DNA: TGTGCCAGCTCACCCCCAACAGGGTTTGGAAACACCATATATTTT.

This clonotype was counted at least ten times. The chain recombines TRBV5-1 with TRBJ2-7; no definite D call. Deletions cut 1 base from V and 5 bases from J, with 13 bases between. The CDR3 runs to 14 residues. Per germline, CDR1 SGHRS and CDR2 YFSETQ. The CDR3 DNA follows: TGCGCCAGCAGCTTGTATCACCCGCACAACGAGCAGTACTTC. Protein product: CASSLYHPHNEQYF.

This clonotype was counted only a few times. The chain joins TRBV10-3 to TRBJ2-3; 11 nucleotides align to TRBD2. Germline CDR1 and CDR2: ENHRY and SYGVKD. CDR3 length: 16 amino acids. Losses at the gene ends were 3 bases for V and 2 bases for J; bases not matched to a gene: 4. CDR3 protein: CAISDGTSGLTDTQYF. Written as DNA, the CDR3 is TGTGCCATCAGTGATGGGACTAGCGGACTCACAGATACGCAGTATTTT.

This clonotype was counted only a few times. The rearrangement uses TRBV20-1 and TRBJ2-1; D may correspond to TRBD1 or TRBD2 (6 bases each). The V end lost 5 bases, the J end lost 6 bases, and 23 bases lay between the germline ends. The CDR3 consists of 16 residues. Germline V lookup: CDR1 DFQATT, CDR2 SNEGSKA (reference sequence). CDR3 amino acids: CSAGIFGGAPGNEQFF. CDR3 DNA sequence: TGCAGTGCTGGGATCTTCGGGGGCGCTCCTGGCAATGAGCAGTTCTTC.

This clonotype was recorded many times. The chain has TRBV29-1 and TRBJ2-3; 14 bases fit TRBD2. The CDR3 sequence is 16 residues long. The germline gives CDR1 SQVTM, CDR2 ANQGSEA. Unmatched junction bases numbered 3, after V lost 0 bases and J lost 4 bases. CDR3 sequence: CSVEDPTSGRADTQYF. CDR3 DNA sequence: TGCAGCGTTGAAGATCCGACTAGCGGGAGGGCAGATACGCAGTATTTT.

The sample holds many counts of this clonotype. The J gene is TRBJ1-1, the V gene TRBV5-1, with D maybe TRBD1 (5 bases). The germline CDR1 and CDR2 sequences are SGHRS and YFSETQ. This CDR3 has 15 residues. Trimming removed 0 bases from V and 1 base from J, with 10 bases in between. This CDR3 is CASSLVLQENTEAFF. DNA for the CDR3: TGCGCCAGCAGCTTGGTTTTACAGGAGAACACTGAAGCTTTCTTT.

The sample holds a few counts of this clonotype. The chain carries TRBV29-1 and TRBJ2-3; 8 bases map to TRBD1. V shed 8 bases, J shed 1 base, and the junction held 2 bases outside the gene matches. The CDR3 consists of 12 residues. Germline assignment: CDR1 SQVTM and CDR2 ANQGSEA. The CDR3 loop reads CSLGQGTDTQYF. CDR3 in DNA: TGCAGCTTGGGACAGGGCACAGATACGCAGTATTTT.

This clonotype was counted a few times. The chain carries TRBV20-1 and TRBJ2-2, with a possible D match to TRBD1 (6 bases). Germline V gene lookup returns CDR1 DFQATT and CDR2 SNEGSKA (reference sequence). There are 13 residues in the CDR3. Trimming cost V 0 bases and J 5 bases, with 7 bases left between them. The CDR3 loop is CSARDTGTGELFF. In DNA, the CDR3 is TGCAGTGCTAGAGATACAGGGACCGGGGAGCTGTTTTTT.

The chain carries TRBV7-2 and TRBJ2-3; 8 bases are a match to TRBD2. Germline-derived CDR1 and CDR2 are SGHTA and FQGNSA. This CDR3 spans 15 amino acids. With 8 bases clipped from V and 1 base from J, the junction kept 8 bases outside the gene matches. CDR3 residues: CASSGGARGTDTQYF. The CDR3 bases are TGTGCCAGCTCCGGGGGGGCTAGAGGCACAGATACGCAGTATTTT.

V and J are TRBV7-6 and TRBJ2-2, with TRBD2 matching over 13 bases. Germline V gene data show CDR1 as SGHVS and CDR2 as FNYEAQ. The CDR3 runs to 18 residues. J was trimmed by 3 bases and V by 6 bases; bases with no gene match: 10. CDR3: CASRHGLAGAGYTGELFF. The CDR3 bases are TGTGCCAGCAGGCACGGACTAGCGGGAGCAGGGTACACCGGGGAGCTGTTTTTT.